The subject of this entry is one T cell receptor (beta chain). As yet, its antigen is unknown. Profiled with immunoSEQ multiplex PCR; TCRdb holds only in-frame clones, not every one. Counted here are tens of thousands of clones, approximately 52% occurring once; the ten biggest clones make up 20%. CDR1 SGHNT and CDR2 YENEEA come from the germline V gene. Losses at the gene ends were 3 bases for V and 5 bases for J; bases not matched to a gene: 5. This CDR3 contains 15 residues. The entry originates in a study of cytotoxic CD8 clonotypes in ibrutinib-treated CLL. About the research overall: Among patients, some 24 responded partially and 2 completely; 14 then stayed remitted and some 12 progressed after median about 68 months. Study results and caveats: Clonality rose at ibrutinib response and fell back toward baseline at progression. Sustained-remission and progressing patients were not sampled at matched times.

The TCR sequence derives from a human donor with chronic lymphocytic leukemia. V usage is TRBV11-3 and J usage is TRBJ2-3, with 10 bases identical to TRBD2. The specimen was PBMCs, collected after 24 months of ibrutinib treatment. CDR3 residues: CASSFQRGGEDTQYF. The DNA for the CDR3 is TGTGCCAGCAGCTTCCAGCGGGGGGGAGAAGATACGCAGTATTTT.